Below are 13 T cell receptor beta chains sequenced from a single sample in a study of CD8 T cells in ankylosing spondylitis. TCRdb re-derived calls from the 5' RACE reads in MiXCR, one entry per CDR3 protein. The sample yields nearly 250,000 distinct CDR3 sequences, around 32% seen once. The sample consisted of blood, either unsorted or a sorted T cell fraction (not recorded which). These receptors came from a male donor with ankylosing spondylitis or in good health (not recorded which).

The rearrangement uses TRBV5-5 and TRBJ2-7, with D perhaps matching TRBD1 (5 bases). CDR1 SGHKS and CDR2 YYEKEE come from the germline V gene (reference sequence). Trimming took 0 bases from V and 3 from J, leaving 10 bases between them. The CDR3 has 14 amino acids. The CDR3 spells CASSLAPGFYEQYF. The CDR3 bases are TGTGCCAGCAGCTTGGCCCCAGGGTTCTACGAGCAGTACTTC.

Concerning this clonotype itself: An end of the junction differs from the germline gene, which may be a read error. The chain has TRBV3-1 and TRBJ2-7; D is ambiguous. Germline CDR1 LGHDT, CDR2 YNNKEL (reference sequence). This CDR3 contains 13 residues. CDR3 loop: CASSQVGSGPGHF. CDR3 DNA: TGTGCCAGCAGCCAAGTGGGGTCCGGACCTGGGCACTTC.

The V call is TRBV4-2, the J call TRBJ1-5, with D possibly matching TRBD1 (6 bases). The CDR3 spans 15 residues. CDR1 LGHNA and CDR2 YNFKEQ come from the germline V gene. V shed 5 bases and J shed 3 bases, with 14 bases lying between them. In DNA form, the CDR3 reads TGTGCCAGCAGCGCAGCGACAGGATCCAATCAGCCCCAGCATTTT. Encoded protein: CASSAATGSNQPQHF.

This clonotype occurred a few times. This chain connects TRBV7-8 to TRBJ1-1, with a weak D call TRBD1 (6 bases). The CDR3 runs 17 residues. The germline V and J ends were trimmed by 4 bases and 3 bases, with 21 bases remaining between them. The germline V gene has CDR1 SGHVS and CDR2 FQNEAQ. The CDR3 protein is CASSSTRTEVLYTEAFF. Here the CDR3 DNA reads TGTGCCAGCAGCTCAACAAGGACAGAAGTTTTATACACTGAAGCTTTCTTT.

This clonotype was picked up a small number of times. This rearrangement joins TRBV7-9 to TRBJ2-7; D not certain. CDR3 length: 14 amino acids. Per the germline V gene, CDR1 is SEHNR and CDR2 is FQNEAQ (reference sequence). V was shortened by 2 bases and J by 5 bases, with 13 bases between the two germline ends. The CDR3 sequence is CASSLSAGQNEQYF. CDR3 DNA: TGTGCCAGCAGCTTAAGCGCTGGGCAAAACGAGCAGTACTTC.

V gene TRBV24-1 combines with J gene TRBJ2-3; D might be TRBD2 (5 bases). Trimming left V 9 bases short and J 3 bases short, with 21 bases between. Per germline, CDR1 KGHDR and CDR2 SFDVKD. This CDR3 comprises 16 residues. The CDR3 is CATGSPPLGETDTQYF. The CDR3 bases are TGTGCCACCGGCTCCCCCCCGCTTGGGGAGACAGATACGCAGTATTTT.

This clonotype was detected once. The CDR3 loop reads CASSRAVRAYEQYF. The CDR3 bases are TGTGCCAGCAGCCGGGCGGTCCGAGCGTACGAGCAGTACTTC. This chain links TRBV3-1 with TRBJ2-7; no clear D. V lost 4 bases and J lost 4, with 14 bases in between. CDR1 and CDR2 (germline): LGHDT, YNNKEL (reference sequence). The CDR3 runs to 14 residues.

This chain joins TRBV7-8 and TRBJ2-3, with D tentatively TRBD1 (6 bases). The CDR3 has 19 residues. Trimming took 3 bases from V and 5 from J, leaving 27 bases between them. Germline V gene data show CDR1 as SGHVS and CDR2 as FQNEAQ. This chain's CDR3 is CASSFFLVRNRDYRDTQYF. As DNA, the CDR3 is TGTGCCAGCAGCTTTTTTTTGGTTCGGAACAGGGATTATAGAGATACGCAGTATTTT.

This chain links TRBV12-3 or TRBV12-4 with TRBJ1-4; 8 positions match TRBD1. The CDR3 loop spans 17 amino acids. V was clipped by 5 bases and J by 7 bases; unmatched bases: 15. In DNA form, the CDR3 reads TGTGCCAGCAGTCCCCGAACAGGGGGACCGGAGGGTGAAAAACTGTTTTTT. Amino acids: CASSPRTGGPEGEKLFF.

This clonotype is a singleton in its sample. The J gene is TRBJ2-7, the V gene TRBV30; a possible D gene is TRBD1 (6 bases). V gave up 5 bases and J gave up 3 bases, with 8 bases separating them. Germline lookup yields CDR1 GTSNPN and CDR2 SVGIG (reference sequence). The CDR3 extends over 11 amino acids. Here the CDR3 DNA reads TGTGCCTGGGCAGGGGACTACGAGCAGTACTTC. Amino acids: CAWAGDYEQYF.

The chain links TRBV20-1 to TRBJ2-2; no reliable D call. This CDR3 has 12 amino acids. The V gene lost 0 bases and the J gene lost 6 bases, with 5 bases spanning the gap. Germline values: CDR1 DFQATT, CDR2 SNEGSKA (reference sequence). CDR3 protein: CSARDWAGELFF. The CDR3 nucleotides are TGCAGTGCTAGAGATTGGGCCGGGGAGCTGTTTTTT.

V gene TRBV20-1 combines with J gene TRBJ2-7; D perhaps matches TRBD1 (5 bases). Per germline, CDR1 DFQATT and CDR2 SNEGSKA (reference sequence). Trimming pared 6 bases from V and 7 bases from J, leaving 25 bases between. The CDR3 has 15 residues. The CDR3 nucleotides are TGCAGTGCCCCTCTCACCCCCCAGGGCTGGGGTGAGCAGTACTTC. This sequence encodes CSAPLTPQGWGEQYF.

This clonotype was seen a few times. The chain is built from TRBV20-1 and TRBJ1-2; D is perhaps TRBD1 (6 bases). Looked up from germline, CDR1 is DFQATT and CDR2 is SNEGSKA (reference sequence). This CDR3 region has 14 residues. V lost 5 bases and J lost 3, with 16 bases in between. CDR3 residues: CSALPEGGYYGYTF. CDR3 DNA: TGCAGTGCTCTCCCTGAGGGGGGATACTATGGCTACACCTTC.